The 20 T cell receptor beta chains below come from one sample, sequenced in a study of T cell clonality in common variable immunodeficiency. Study-wide results and limits: Common variable immunodeficiency TCR beta sequences reportedly had fewer deletions and N-nucleotide insertions.

Which antigens these TCRs recognize remains unknown. Only in-frame clones appear in the TCRdb table, and some are missing; sequencing was by immunoSEQ multiplex PCR. There are some 20,000 clones in the sample, none observed a single time. The sample taken for sequencing was peripheral blood mononuclear cells. The receptors shown here come from a human donor with common variable immunodeficiency.

This clone occurred a few times. The CDR3 end lies 3 residues beyond the end of the read and is filled in from the germline J gene. The chain has TRBV10-2 and TRBJ2-3; D ambiguous. The V gene's germline CDR1 is WSHSY and CDR2 SAAADI. The CDR3 has 13 residues. The V and J ends lost 10 bases and 1 base respectively, with 12 bases between them. CDR3 DNA, as far as it was read: TGCGCCACCTTACACATCCGCACAGATACG. This codes for CATLHIRTDT. The whole CDR3 protein reads CATLHIRTDTQYF.

The sample holds a few counts of this clone. The observed sequence ends 3 residues before the CDR3 terminus, with the missing tail filled in from the germline J gene. The chain is built from TRBV19 and TRBJ2-1; a possible D gene is TRBD1 (5 bases). Trimming stripped 7 bases from V and 2 bases from J, with 18 bases between. CDR1 is LNHDA and CDR2 is SQIVND in the germline V gene (reference sequence). The CDR3 runs to 16 residues. The sequenced part of the CDR3 DNA is TGTGCCAGTACCCATCGACAGTCTTCGCCCTACAATGAG. As protein: CASTHRQSSPYNE. The full-length CDR3 reads as CASTHRQSSPYNEQFF.

This clone was observed a few times. From the germline J gene comes the end of the CDR3, since the read stops 3 residues before it. The chain carries TRBV7-9 and TRBJ2-3; TRBD2 matches at 10 bases. This CDR3 has 15 amino acids. After removal of 5 bases from V and 3 bases from J, the junction contained 5 bases not matched to a gene. Per the germline V gene, CDR1 is SEHNR and CDR2 is FQNEAQ (reference sequence). The CDR3: CASSVTSGATDTQYF. CDR3 DNA, as far as it was read: TGTGCCAGCAGCGTAACTAGCGGGGCTACAGATACG.

The CDR3 spells CASSRGRGNTDTQYF. Incomplete CDR3 DNA: TGTGCCAGCAGCAGAGGGCGGGGGAACACAGATACG. V and J are TRBV7-9 and TRBJ2-3; TRBD2 matches at 7 bases. Read sequence stops 3 residues before the CDR3 end, and the germline J gene provides the missing end. J was trimmed by 2 bases and V by 5 bases; bases with no gene match: 7. Germline V CDR1 and CDR2: SEHNR, FQNEAQ (reference sequence). This CDR3 region has 15 residues.

Only a few counts were recorded for this clone. The missing CDR3 end, 3 residues past where the read stops, is filled in from the germline J gene. V and J are TRBV2 and TRBJ1-6; 10 bases match TRBD1. This CDR3 is 15 amino acids long. Per the germline V gene, CDR1 is SNHLY and CDR2 is FYNNEI. V gave up 6 bases and J gave up 5 bases; unmatched junction bases: 4. The CDR3 loop is CASSLGTGDNSPLHF. Partial CDR3 DNA: TGTGCCAGCAGCTTGGGGACAGGGGATAATTCACCC.

This clone was seen more than once but under ten times. The CDR3 end is not reached by the read, which stops 3 residues before it; the germline J gene fills it in. The V call is TRBV7-2, the J call TRBJ1-2; D uncertain. This CDR3 has 14 residues. The germline V gene has CDR1 SGHTA and CDR2 FQGNSA. Trimming took 6 bases from V and 4 from J, leaving 15 bases between them. The CDR3 DNA, read in part, is TGTGCCAGCAGACAACCCATGGCGGGCTATGGC. Residues: CASRQPMAGYG. The whole CDR3 protein is CASRQPMAGYGYTF.

As for this clone: The read is 3 residues too short to cover the CDR3 end, so that end is filled in from the germline J gene. V and J are TRBV7-2 and TRBJ2-1; 10 bases fit TRBD2. The CDR3 runs 14 residues. The ends lost 3 bases at V and 7 bases at J; junction bases unmatched: 3. The germline V gene has CDR1 SGHTA and CDR2 FQGNSA. The covered CDR3 bases are TGTGCCAGCAGCTTGCAGCGGGGGGGGAATGAG. Protein: CASSLQRGGNE. The whole CDR3 region reads CASSLQRGGNEQFF.

Worth noting for this clone: The read falls 3 residues short of the CDR3 end, and the missing part is taken from the germline J gene. The rearrangement links TRBV5-1 to TRBJ1-6; D uncertain. CDR3 length: 13 residues. The germline V gene has CDR1 SGHRS and CDR2 YFSETQ. The V gene lost 1 base and the J gene lost 8 bases, with 7 bases spanning the gap. CDR3 DNA (partial): TGCGCCAGCAGCTTGTCGTCAGATTCACCC. It translates to CASSLSSDSP. The complete CDR3 reads CASSLSSDSPLHF.

This clone has just a few counts. The read ends 3 residues shy of where the CDR3 ends; the end is completed using the germline J gene. This chain joins TRBV30 and TRBJ2-5; 8 bases agree with TRBD2. With V trimmed by 5 bases and J by 1 base, 9 bases remained unmatched. CDR1 GTSNPN and CDR2 SVGIG come from the germline V gene (reference sequence). This CDR3 region has 15 residues. The CDR3 bases that were read are TGTGCCTGGTCAGCCGGGCGGGAGGCCCAAGAGACC. It is translated as CAWSAGREAQET. From start to end, the CDR3 is CAWSAGREAQETQYF.

As concerns this clone: The read stops 3 residues short of the end of the CDR3; the missing end is completed from the germline J gene. This chain uses TRBV30 with TRBJ1-5; 8 bases are a match to TRBD1. CDR3 length equals 14 residues. Germline V gene lookup returns CDR1 GTSNPN and CDR2 SVGIG (reference sequence). V lost 3 bases and J lost 7; bases outside the gene matches: 8. The DNA read from the CDR3 is TGTGCCTGGAGATCAGGGGGCCGGGGACAGCCC. Translating it yields CAWRSGGRGQP. The complete CDR3 sequence is CAWRSGGRGQPQHF.

This clone has ten or more counts. The CDR3 here is CASSPDLREVTQYF. The sequenced part of the CDR3 DNA is TGCGCCAGCAGCCCGGACTTGCGGGAGGTTACG. The chain links TRBV5-1 to TRBJ2-3; 8 positions match TRBD2. The CDR3 end is not reached by the read, which stops 3 residues before it; the germline J gene fills it in. Germline CDR1 and CDR2: SGHRS and YFSETQ. Trimming took 4 bases from V and 8 from J; bases not matched to a gene: 9. The CDR3 is 14 residues long.

As for this clone: The CDR3 is cut off 3 residues early in the read; its end comes from the germline J gene. The V gene is TRBV18, the J gene TRBJ2-1; 7 bases are a match to TRBD2. The CDR3 has 16 amino acids. Germline-derived CDR1 and CDR2 are KGHSH and LQKENI. Germline trimming cut 1 base from V and 7 bases from J; bases unmatched to any gene: 10. CDR3 bases read: TGTGCCAGCTCACCACTCAGCGGGATGGGGGGTAATGAG. Translated: CASSPLSGMGGNE. The entire CDR3 is CASSPLSGMGGNEQFF.

The CDR3 protein is CASSSYGRGNQPQHF. CDR3 bases read: TGTGCCAGCAGCTCGTATGGTCGGGGCAATCAGCCC. This chain links TRBV7-2 with TRBJ1-5; D unresolved. The read gets to within 3 residues of the CDR3 end, and the germline J gene fills in the rest. There are 15 residues in the CDR3. Trimming left V 4 bases short and J 2 bases short, with 12 bases between. Germline V gene sequence: CDR1 SGHTA, CDR2 FQGNSA.

This clone occurred a few times. Read data end 3 residues before the CDR3 end; the end is taken from the germline J gene. The rearrangement joins TRBV18 to TRBJ2-5; D is unclear. Trimming left V 2 bases short and J 1 base short, with 5 bases between. The CDR3 runs to 13 residues. Per the germline V gene, CDR1 is KGHSH and CDR2 is LQKENI. The CDR3 sequence is CASSPSIQETQYF. The sequenced part of the CDR3 DNA is TGTGCCAGCTCACCATCTATCCAAGAGACC. Supplemented by reference TRBV18 and TRBJ2-5, the full variable domain reads NAGVMQNPRHLVRRRGQEARLRCSPMKGHSHVYWYRQLPEEGLKFMVYLQKENIIDESGMPKERFSAEFPKEGPSILRIQQVVRGDSAAYFCASSPSIQETQYFGPGTRLLVL.

In its sample, this clone ranks as large. Read sequence stops 3 residues before the CDR3 end, and the germline J gene provides the missing end. This chain links TRBV6-2 or TRBV6-3 with TRBJ1-6; 7 bases match TRBD1. Germline V gene lookup returns CDR1 MNHEY and CDR2 SVGEGT. After removal of 5 bases from V and 7 bases from J, the junction contained 5 bases not matched to a gene. The CDR3 extends over 14 amino acids. The part of the CDR3 DNA that was read is TGTGCCAGCAGTGGGGACAGCGAGAATTCACCC. Translation gives CASSGDSENSP. The whole CDR3 sequence is CASSGDSENSPLHF.

This clone was seen only a few times. The read stops 3 residues short of the end of the CDR3; the missing end is completed from the germline J gene. This rearrangement joins TRBV19 to TRBJ2-1, with D unclear. This CDR3 has 17 amino acids. Germline CDR1 LNHDA, CDR2 SQIVND (reference sequence). V dropped 2 bases and J dropped 0 bases, with 14 bases sitting between them. CDR3 sequence reads: CASSITQRRSSYNEQFF. The CDR3 bases that were read are TGTGCCAGTAGTATAACCCAGCGTCGAAGCTCCTACAATGAG.

A word on this clone: The sequenced fragment ends 3 residues before the CDR3 boundary, so the rest is inferred from the germline J gene. The chain is built from TRBV19 and TRBJ1-1, with D hard to call. V dropped 4 bases and J dropped 5 bases, with 11 bases sitting between them. The germline V gene has CDR1 LNHDA and CDR2 SQIVND (reference sequence). This CDR3 contains 13 residues. The CDR3 protein is CASSKEGWTEAFF. The part of the CDR3 DNA that was read is TGTGCCAGTAGTAAGGAGGGTTGGACTGAA.

A word on this clone: The read falls 3 residues short of the CDR3 end, and the missing part is taken from the germline J gene. The chain has TRBV5-1 and TRBJ2-1; D remains ambiguous. Between the trimmed V and J ends, which lost 6 bases and 8 bases, there was a span of 9 bases. The CDR3 loop spans 11 amino acids. Germline V gene lookup returns CDR1 SGHRS and CDR2 YFSETQ. The sequenced CDR3 bases are TGCGCCAGCACCGAGGCCGATGAG. Its translation is CASTEADE. The entire CDR3 protein reads CASTEADEQFF.

The sample holds a few counts of this clone. The read finishes 3 residues shy of the CDR3 end, and the germline J gene is used to complete it. The chain uses TRBV19 and TRBJ1-2; D is unclear. Germline V gives CDR1 LNHDA, CDR2 SQIVND (reference sequence). The CDR3 spans 14 residues. CDR3: CASSIDVQYGGYTF. CDR3 bases read: TGTGCCAGTAGTATAGATGTCCAGTATGGCGGC.

In its sample, this clone was seen a few times. The read finishes 3 residues shy of the CDR3 end, and the germline J gene is used to complete it. The chain employs TRBV7-9 and TRBJ2-1; 7 nucleotides agree with TRBD2. There are 14 residues in the CDR3. The germline gives CDR1 SEHNR, CDR2 FQNEAQ (reference sequence). V was pared by 5 bases and J by 2 bases, with 3 bases of the junction left unmatched. CDR3 loop: CASSLGGTYNEQFF. The sequenced part of the CDR3 DNA is TGTGCCAGCAGCCTGGGGGGGACCTACAATGAG.